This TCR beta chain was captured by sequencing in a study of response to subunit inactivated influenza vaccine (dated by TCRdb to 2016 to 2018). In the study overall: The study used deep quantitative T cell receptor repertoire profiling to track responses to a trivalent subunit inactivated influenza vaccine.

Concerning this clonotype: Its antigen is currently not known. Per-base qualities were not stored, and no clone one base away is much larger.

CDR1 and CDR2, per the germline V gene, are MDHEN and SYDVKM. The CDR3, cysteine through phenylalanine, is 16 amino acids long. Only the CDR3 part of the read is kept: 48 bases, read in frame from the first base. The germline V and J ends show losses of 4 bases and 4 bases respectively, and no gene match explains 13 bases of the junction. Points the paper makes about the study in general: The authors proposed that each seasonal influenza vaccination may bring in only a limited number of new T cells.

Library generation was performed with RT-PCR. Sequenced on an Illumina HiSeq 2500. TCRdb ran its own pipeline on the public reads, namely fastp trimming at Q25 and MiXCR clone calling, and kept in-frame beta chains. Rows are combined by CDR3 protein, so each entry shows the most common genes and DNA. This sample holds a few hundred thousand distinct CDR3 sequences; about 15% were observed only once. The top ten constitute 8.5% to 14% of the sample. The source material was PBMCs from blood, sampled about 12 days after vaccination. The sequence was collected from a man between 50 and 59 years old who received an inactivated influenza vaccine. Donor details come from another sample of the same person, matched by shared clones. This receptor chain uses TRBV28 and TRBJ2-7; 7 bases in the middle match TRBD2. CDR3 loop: CASSYAPSGTTYEQYF. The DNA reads TGTGCCAGCAGTTACGCGCCAAGCGGGACTACTTACGAGCAGTACTTC. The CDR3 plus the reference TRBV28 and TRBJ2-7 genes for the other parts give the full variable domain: DVKVTQSSRYLVKRTGEKVFLECVQDMDHENMFWYRQDPGLGLRLIYFSYDVKMKEKGDIPEGYSVSREKKERFSLILESASTNQTSMYLCASSYAPSGTTYEQYFGPGTRLTVT.